This T cell receptor beta chain was identified during a study of blood T cell repertoires in COVID-19. The data were produced by immunoSEQ multiplex PCR, yet TCRdb's version contains in-frame clones alone and is incomplete. The sample comprises about 91,000 clones, about 88% of which are singletons, and 4.8% rests with the top ten. This clone was observed a single time. From germline, CDR1 is SEHNR and CDR2 FQNEAQ (reference sequence). V lost 2 bases and J lost 5, with 13 bases in between. This CDR3 has 16 amino acids. The sequence came from an elderly woman with active COVID-19. The rearrangement uses TRBV7-9 and TRBJ2-6; D remains ambiguous. Input material: peripheral blood. The CDR3 DNA sequence: TGTGCCAGCAGCTTAAGTCGCCGTGAGAGGGCCAACGTCCTGACTTTC. Translated: CASSLSRRERANVLTF. The entire variable domain, with the rest obtained from reference TRBV7-9 and TRBJ2-6, is as follows: DTGVSQNPRHKITKRGQNVTFRCDPISEHNRLYWYRQTLGQGPEFLTYFQNEAQLEKSRLLSDRFSAERPKGSFSTLEIQRTEQGDSAMYLCASSLSRRERANVLTFGAGSRLTVL.